The TCR beta chain under discussion was sequenced for a study of cytomegalovirus exposure and HLA in healthy donors. Germline CDR1 and CDR2: SGHAT and FQNNGV. This CDR3 is 14 amino acids long. The J segment lost 6 bases and the V segment lost 10 bases, leaving 11 bases of the junction unmatched. This clone has just a few counts. What it recognizes is unknown. Findings and caveats of the study: Listed as cytomegalovirus-associated were 164 TCR beta chains.

PCR primers comprised 60 Vbeta and 13 Jbeta primers. Original analysis: A follow-up analysis tallied around 76 million unique TCR beta chains, roughly 11 million shared. Here immunoSEQ multiplex PCR was the method, and the copy in TCRdb shows in-frame clones only, minus some. That table is the source of V, J and clone size, and D and trimming were worked out from the DNA. The sample contains 110,000 or so clones, 67% of which appear only once. The rearrangement uses TRBV11-2 and TRBJ2-2, with 7 nucleotides matching TRBD1. The specimen was PBMCs. The origin of this receptor is a man younger than 35 in good health and CMV-seropositive. The CDR3 spells CATQGGAGSGELFF. The CDR3 bases are TGTGCCACCCAAGGGGGCGCAGGGTCCGGGGAGCTGTTTTTT. Supplemented by reference TRBV11-2 and TRBJ2-2, the full variable domain reads EAGVAQSPRYKIIEKRQSVAFWCNPISGHATLYWYQQILGQGPKLLIQFQNNGVVDDSQLPKDRFSAERLKGVDSTLKIQPAKLEDSAVYLCATQGGAGSGELFFGEGSRLTVL.